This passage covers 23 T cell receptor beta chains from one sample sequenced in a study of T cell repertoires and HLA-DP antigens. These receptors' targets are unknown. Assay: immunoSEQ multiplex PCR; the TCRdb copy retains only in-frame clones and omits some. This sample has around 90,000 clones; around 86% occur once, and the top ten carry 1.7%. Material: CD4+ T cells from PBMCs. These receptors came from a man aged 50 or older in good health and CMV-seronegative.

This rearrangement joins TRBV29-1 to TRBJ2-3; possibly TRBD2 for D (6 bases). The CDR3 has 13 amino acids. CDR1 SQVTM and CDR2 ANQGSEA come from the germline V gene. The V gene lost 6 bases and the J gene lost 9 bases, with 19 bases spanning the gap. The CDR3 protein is CSVAGTLSGTQYF. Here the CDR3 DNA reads TGCAGCGTGGCCGGGACTTTAAGTGGCACGCAGTATTTT.

In nucleotides, the CDR3 is TGTGCCAGCAGCTCCCCGACAGGGGGCGAACCTAATTCACCCCTCCACTTT. Protein product: CASSSPTGGEPNSPLHF. The gene calls are TRBV5-4 and TRBJ1-6, with 10 bases identical to TRBD1. The CDR3 is 17 residues long. V lost 3 bases and J lost 6; bases outside the gene matches: 9. The V gene's germline CDR1 is SGHNT and CDR2 YYREEE (reference sequence). Complete variable domain (other parts from reference TRBV5-4 and TRBJ1-6): ETGVTQSPTHLIKTRGQQVTLRCSSQSGHNTVSWYQQALGQGPQFIFQYYREEENGRGNFPPRFSGLQFPNYSSELNVNALELDDSALYLCASSSPTGGEPNSPLHFGNGTRLTVT.

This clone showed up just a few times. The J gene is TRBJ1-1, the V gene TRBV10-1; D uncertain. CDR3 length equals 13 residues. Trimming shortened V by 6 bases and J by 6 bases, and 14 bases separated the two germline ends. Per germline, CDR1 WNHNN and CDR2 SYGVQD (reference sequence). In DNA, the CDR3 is TGCGCCAGCAGCGAACTGACTGGGGCTGAAGCTTTCTTT. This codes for CASSELTGAEAFF.

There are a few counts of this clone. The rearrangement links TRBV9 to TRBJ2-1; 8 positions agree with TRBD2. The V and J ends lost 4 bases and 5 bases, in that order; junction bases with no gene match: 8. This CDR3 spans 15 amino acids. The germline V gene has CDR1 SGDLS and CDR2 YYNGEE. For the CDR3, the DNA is TGTGCCAGCAGCCCTCGGACTAGCCAAAACAATGAGCAGTTCTTC. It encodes CASSPRTSQNNEQFF.

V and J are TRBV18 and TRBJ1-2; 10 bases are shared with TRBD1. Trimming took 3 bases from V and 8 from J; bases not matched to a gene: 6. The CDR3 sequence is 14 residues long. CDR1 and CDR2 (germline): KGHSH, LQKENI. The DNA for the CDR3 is TGTGCCAGCTCACCTGGGACAGGGGCGGACGGCTACACCTTC. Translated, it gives CASSPGTGADGYTF.

CDR3 region: CASSIGGSHDEQYF. In DNA form, the CDR3 reads TGTGCCAGTAGTATAGGTGGGAGCCACGACGAGCAGTACTTC. The chain is built from TRBV19 and TRBJ2-7; D possibly corresponds to TRBD2 (5 bases). V was pared by 1 base and J by 5 bases, with 12 bases between. CDR1 is LNHDA and CDR2 is SQIVND in the germline V gene (reference sequence). The CDR3 is made up of 14 amino acids. The entire variable domain, with the rest obtained from reference TRBV19 and TRBJ2-7, is as follows: DGGITQSPKYLFRKEGQNVTLSCEQNLNHDAMYWYRQDPGQGLRLIYYSQIVNDFQKGDIAEGYSVSREKKESFPLTVTSAQKNPTAFYLCASSIGGSHDEQYFGPGTRLTVT.

CDR3 sequence: CASSPWTVRGLTEAFF. The CDR3 coding sequence is TGTGCCAGCAGCCCATGGACCGTCAGGGGCCTCACTGAAGCTTTCTTT. The J gene is TRBJ1-1, the V gene TRBV28, with D possibly TRBD1 on 6 matching bases. Germline CDR1 reads MDHEN; CDR2 reads SYDVKM. Trimming shortened V by 6 bases and J by 4 bases, and 21 bases separated the two germline ends. The CDR3 runs to 16 residues.

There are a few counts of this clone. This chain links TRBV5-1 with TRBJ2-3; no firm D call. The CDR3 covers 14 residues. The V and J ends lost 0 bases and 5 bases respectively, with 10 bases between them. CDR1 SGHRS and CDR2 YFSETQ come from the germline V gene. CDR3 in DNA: TGCGCCAGCAGCTTGGGGTGGGCCAAAGATACGCAGTATTTT. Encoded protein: CASSLGWAKDTQYF.

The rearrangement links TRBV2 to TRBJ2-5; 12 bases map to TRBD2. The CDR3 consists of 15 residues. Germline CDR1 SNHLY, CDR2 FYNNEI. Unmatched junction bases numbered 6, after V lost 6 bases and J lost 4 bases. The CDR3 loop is CASSQLAGGSETQYF. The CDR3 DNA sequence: TGTGCCAGCAGCCAACTAGCGGGGGGCTCAGAGACCCAGTACTTC.

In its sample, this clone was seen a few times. This chain's CDR3 is CASRQVDNSPLHF. CDR3 in DNA: TGTGCCAGCAGGCAGGTAGATAATTCACCCCTCCACTTT. The chain combines TRBV14 with TRBJ1-6; unclear D gene. Germline V CDR1 and CDR2: SGHDN, FVKESK. V was shortened by 6 bases and J by 5 bases, with 8 bases between the two germline ends. This CDR3 is built from 13 residues.

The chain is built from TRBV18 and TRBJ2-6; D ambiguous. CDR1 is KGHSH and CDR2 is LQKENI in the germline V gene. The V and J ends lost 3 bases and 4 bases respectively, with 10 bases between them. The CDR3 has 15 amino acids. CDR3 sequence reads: CASSPDPVGANVLTF. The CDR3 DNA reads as TGTGCCAGCTCACCGGATCCGGTCGGGGCCAACGTCCTGACTTTC. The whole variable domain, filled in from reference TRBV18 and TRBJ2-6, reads NAGVMQNPRHLVRRRGQEARLRCSPMKGHSHVYWYRQLPEEGLKFMVYLQKENIIDESGMPKERFSAEFPKEGPSILRIQQVVRGDSAAYFCASSPDPVGANVLTFGAGSRLTVL.

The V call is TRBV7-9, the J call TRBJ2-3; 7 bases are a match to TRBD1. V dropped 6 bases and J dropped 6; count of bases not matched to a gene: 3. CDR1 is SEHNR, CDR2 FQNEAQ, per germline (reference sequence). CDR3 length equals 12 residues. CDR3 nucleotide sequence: TGTGCCAGCAGTACCAGGGGGGATACGCAGTATTTT. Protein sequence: CASSTRGDTQYF.

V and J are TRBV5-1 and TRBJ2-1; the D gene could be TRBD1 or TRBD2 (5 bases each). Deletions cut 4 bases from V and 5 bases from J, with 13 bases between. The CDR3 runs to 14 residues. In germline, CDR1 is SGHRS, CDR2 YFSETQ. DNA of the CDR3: TGCGCCAGCAGCCCCGGGACGGGAAACAATGAGCAGTTCTTC. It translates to CASSPGTGNNEQFF.

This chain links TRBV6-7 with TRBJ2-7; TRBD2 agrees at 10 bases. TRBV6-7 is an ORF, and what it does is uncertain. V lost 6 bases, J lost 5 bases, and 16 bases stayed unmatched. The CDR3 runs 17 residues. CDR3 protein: CASRTPIAGGLVDEQYF. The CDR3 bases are TGTGCCAGCAGGACTCCCATAGCGGGAGGTCTTGTGGACGAGCAGTACTTC.

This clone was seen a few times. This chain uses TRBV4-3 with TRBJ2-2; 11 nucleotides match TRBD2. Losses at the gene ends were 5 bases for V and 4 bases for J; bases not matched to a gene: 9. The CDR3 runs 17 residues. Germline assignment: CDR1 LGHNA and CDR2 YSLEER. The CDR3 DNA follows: TGCGCCAGCAGCTTTAGACTAGCGGGACTTTTCACCGGGGAGCTGTTTTTT. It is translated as CASSFRLAGLFTGELFF.

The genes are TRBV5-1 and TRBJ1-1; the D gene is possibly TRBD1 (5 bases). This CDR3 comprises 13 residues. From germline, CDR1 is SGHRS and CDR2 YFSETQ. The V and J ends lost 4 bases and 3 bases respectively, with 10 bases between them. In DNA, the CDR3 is TGCGCCAGCAGCAAACAGGAGGACACTGAAGCTTTCTTT. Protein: CASSKQEDTEAFF.

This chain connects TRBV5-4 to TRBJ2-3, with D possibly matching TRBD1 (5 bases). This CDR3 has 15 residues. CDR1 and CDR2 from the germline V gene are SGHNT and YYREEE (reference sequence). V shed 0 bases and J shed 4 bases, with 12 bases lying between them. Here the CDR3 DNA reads TGTGCCAGCAGCTTGGACAGTCTAGGGGCAGATACGCAGTATTTT. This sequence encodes CASSLDSLGADTQYF.

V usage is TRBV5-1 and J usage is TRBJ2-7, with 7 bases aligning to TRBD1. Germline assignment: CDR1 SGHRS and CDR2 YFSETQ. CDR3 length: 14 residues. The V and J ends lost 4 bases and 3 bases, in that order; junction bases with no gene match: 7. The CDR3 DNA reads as TGCGCCAGCAGCCTCGGGGACAGAATCTACGAGCAGTACTTC. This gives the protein CASSLGDRIYEQYF.

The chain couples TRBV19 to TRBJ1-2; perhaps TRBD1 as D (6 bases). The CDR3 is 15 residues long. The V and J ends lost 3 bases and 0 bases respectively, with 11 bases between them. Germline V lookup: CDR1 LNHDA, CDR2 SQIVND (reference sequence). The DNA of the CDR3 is TGTGCCAGTAGTATCGGGGGGCCTTCTAACTATGGCTACACCTTC. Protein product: CASSIGGPSNYGYTF.

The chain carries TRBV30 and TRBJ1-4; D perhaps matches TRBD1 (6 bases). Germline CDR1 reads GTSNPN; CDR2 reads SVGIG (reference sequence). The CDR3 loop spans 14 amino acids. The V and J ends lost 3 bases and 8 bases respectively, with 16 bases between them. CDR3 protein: CAWRIQGPGEKLFF. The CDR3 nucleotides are TGTGCCTGGAGGATTCAGGGGCCGGGAGAAAAACTGTTTTTT.

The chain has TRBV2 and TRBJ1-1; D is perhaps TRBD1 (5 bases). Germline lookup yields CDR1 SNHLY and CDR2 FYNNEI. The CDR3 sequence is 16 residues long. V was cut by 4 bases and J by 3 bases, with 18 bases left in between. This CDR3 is CASSGGSGTRHTEAFF. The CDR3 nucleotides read TGTGCCAGCAGTGGGGGGTCCGGTACCCGACACACTGAAGCTTTCTTT.

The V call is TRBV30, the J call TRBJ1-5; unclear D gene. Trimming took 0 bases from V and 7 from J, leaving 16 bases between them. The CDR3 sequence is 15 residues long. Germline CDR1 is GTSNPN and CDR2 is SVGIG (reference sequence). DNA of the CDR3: TGTGCCTGGAGTGTACTAGGTCAGCAGAACCAGCCCCAGCATTTT. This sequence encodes CAWSVLGQQNQPQHF.

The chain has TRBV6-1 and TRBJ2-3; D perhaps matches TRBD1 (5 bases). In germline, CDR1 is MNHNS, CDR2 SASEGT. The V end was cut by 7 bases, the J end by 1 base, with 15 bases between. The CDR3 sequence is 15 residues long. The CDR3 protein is CASTSQGPRTDTQYF. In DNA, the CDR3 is TGTGCCAGCACTTCCCAGGGTCCACGCACAGATACGCAGTATTTT.